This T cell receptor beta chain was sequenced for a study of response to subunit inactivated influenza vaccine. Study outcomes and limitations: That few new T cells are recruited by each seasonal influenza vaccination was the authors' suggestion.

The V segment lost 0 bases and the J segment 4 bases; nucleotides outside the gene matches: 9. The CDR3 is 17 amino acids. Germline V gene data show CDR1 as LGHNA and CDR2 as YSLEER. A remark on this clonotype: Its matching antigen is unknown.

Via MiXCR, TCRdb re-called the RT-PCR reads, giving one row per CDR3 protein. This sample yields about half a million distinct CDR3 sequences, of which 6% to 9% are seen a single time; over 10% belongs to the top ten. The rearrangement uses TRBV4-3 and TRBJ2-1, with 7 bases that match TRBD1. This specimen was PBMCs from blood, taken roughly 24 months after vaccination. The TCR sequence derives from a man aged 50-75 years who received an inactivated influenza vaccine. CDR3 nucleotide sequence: TGCGCCAGCAGCCAAGAATTAACCGGGACAGCTTACAATGAGCAGTTCTTC. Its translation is CASSQELTGTAYNEQFF.